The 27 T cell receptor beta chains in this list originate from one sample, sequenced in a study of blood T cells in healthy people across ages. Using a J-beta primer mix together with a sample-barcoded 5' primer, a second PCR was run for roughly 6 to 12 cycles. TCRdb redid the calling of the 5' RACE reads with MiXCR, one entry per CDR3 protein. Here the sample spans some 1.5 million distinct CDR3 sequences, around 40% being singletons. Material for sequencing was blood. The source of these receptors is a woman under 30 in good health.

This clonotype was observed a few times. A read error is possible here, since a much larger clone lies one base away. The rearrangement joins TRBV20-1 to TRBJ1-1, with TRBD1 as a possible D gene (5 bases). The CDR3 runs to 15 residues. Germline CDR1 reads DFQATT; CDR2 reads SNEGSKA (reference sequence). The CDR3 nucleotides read TGCAGTGCTAGAGATCAACAGAAGAAGGACACTGAAACTTTCTTT. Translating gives CSARDQQKKDTETFF.

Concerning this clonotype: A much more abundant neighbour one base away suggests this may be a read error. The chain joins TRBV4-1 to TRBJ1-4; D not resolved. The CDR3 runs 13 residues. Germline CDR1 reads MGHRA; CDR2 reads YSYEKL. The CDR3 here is CAGSQAPPEKLFF. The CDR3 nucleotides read TGCGCCGGCAGCCAAGCCCCTCCGGAAAAACTGTTTTTT.

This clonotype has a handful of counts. CDR3 region: CASSSPSGPYEQYF. CDR3 coding DNA: TGTGCCAGCAGTTCCCCTAGCGGGCCTTACGAGCAGTACTTC. The chain uses TRBV12-3 or TRBV12-4 and TRBJ2-7; 8 nucleotides align to TRBD2. V dropped 4 bases and J dropped 4; count of bases not matched to a gene: 6. The CDR3 is made up of 14 amino acids.

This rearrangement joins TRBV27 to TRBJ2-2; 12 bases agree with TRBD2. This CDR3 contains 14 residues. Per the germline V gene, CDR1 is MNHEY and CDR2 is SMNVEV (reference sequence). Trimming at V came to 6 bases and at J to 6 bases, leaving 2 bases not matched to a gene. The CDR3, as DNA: TGTGCCAGCAGCCCTAGCGGGAGGGCCGGGGAGCTGTTTTTT. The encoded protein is CASSPSGRAGELFF.

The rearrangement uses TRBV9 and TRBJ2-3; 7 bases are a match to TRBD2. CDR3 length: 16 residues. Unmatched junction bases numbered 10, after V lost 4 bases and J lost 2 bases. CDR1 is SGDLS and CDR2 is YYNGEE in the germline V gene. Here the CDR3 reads CASSTHGTIVTDTQYF. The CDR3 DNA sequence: TGTGCCAGCAGCACCCACGGGACTATTGTCACAGATACGCAGTATTTT.

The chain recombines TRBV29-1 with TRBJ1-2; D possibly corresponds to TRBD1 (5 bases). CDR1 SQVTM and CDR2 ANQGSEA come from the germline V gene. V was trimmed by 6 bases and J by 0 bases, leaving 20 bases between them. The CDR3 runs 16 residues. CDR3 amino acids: CSVFLLGVPPNYGYTF. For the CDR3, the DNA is TGCAGCGTCTTTCTTTTAGGGGTCCCCCCTAACTATGGCTACACCTTC.

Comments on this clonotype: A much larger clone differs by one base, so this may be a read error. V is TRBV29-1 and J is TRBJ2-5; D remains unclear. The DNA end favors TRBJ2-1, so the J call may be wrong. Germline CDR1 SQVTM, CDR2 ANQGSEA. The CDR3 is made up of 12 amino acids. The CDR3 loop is CSANVRQETQFF. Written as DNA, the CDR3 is TGCAGCGCCAATGTTCGTCAAGAGACCCAGTTCTTC.

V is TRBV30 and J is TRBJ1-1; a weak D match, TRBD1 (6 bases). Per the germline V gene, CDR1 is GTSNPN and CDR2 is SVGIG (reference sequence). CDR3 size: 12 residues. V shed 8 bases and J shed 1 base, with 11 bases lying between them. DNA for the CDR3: TGTGCCGGGGCCAGGGGGAACACTGAAGCTTTCTTT. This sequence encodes CAGARGNTEAFF.

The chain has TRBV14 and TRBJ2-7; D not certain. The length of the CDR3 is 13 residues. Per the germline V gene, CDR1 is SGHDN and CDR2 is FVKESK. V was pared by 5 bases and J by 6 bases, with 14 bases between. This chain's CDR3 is CASSSRALGEQYF. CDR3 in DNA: TGTGCCAGCAGCTCAAGAGCTCTAGGCGAGCAGTACTTC.

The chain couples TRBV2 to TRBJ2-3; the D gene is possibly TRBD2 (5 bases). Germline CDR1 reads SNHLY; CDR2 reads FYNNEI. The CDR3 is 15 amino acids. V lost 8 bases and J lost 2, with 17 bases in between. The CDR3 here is CASQDERLSTDTQYF. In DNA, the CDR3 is TGTGCCAGCCAGGATGAGCGGCTTTCCACAGATACGCAGTATTTT.

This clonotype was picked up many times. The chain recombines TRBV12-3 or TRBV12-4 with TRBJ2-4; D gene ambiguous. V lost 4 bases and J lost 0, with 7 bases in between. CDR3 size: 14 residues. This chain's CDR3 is CASSSELAKNIQYF. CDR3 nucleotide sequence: TGTGCCAGCAGTTCCGAACTAGCCAAAAACATTCAGTACTTC.

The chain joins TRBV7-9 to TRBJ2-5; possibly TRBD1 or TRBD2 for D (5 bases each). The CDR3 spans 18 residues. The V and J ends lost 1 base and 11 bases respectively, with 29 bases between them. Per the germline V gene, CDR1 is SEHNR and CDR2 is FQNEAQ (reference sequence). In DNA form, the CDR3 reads TGTGCCAGCAGCTTAGAAGTGGGACGGCAGGGCCTATACAATGAGCAGTACTTC. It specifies CASSLEVGRQGLYNEQYF.

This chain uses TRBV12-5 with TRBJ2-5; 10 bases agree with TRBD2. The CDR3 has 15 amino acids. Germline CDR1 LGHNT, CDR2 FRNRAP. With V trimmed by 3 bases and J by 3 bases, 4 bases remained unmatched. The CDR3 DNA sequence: TGTGCTAGTGGTTTACGGACTAGCGGCGAAGAGACCCAGTACTTC. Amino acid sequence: CASGLRTSGEETQYF.

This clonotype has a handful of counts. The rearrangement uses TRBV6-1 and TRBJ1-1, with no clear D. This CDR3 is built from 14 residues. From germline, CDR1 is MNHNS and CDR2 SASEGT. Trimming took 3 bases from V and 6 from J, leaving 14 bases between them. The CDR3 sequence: CASSDTFGRAEAFF. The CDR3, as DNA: TGTGCCAGCAGTGATACATTCGGTCGAGCTGAAGCTTTCTTT.

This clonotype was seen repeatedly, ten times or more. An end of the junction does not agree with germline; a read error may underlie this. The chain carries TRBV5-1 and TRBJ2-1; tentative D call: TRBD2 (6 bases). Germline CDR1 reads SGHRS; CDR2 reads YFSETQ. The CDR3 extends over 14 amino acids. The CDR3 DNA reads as TGTGCCAGCAGTTTAAACGGAGGGGACAATGAGCAGTTCTTC. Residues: CASSLNGGDNEQFF.

CDR3 residues: CSAPSLIASSGRLGSYEQYF. The DNA of the CDR3 is TGCAGTGCTCCCTCCCTCATAGCCAGTAGCGGGAGGTTGGGCTCCTACGAGCAGTACTTC. The rearrangement uses TRBV20-1 and TRBJ2-7; 10 nucleotides agree with TRBD2. The germline CDR1 and CDR2 sequences are DFQATT and SNEGSKA (reference sequence). The CDR3 consists of 20 residues. V gave up 5 bases and J gave up 0 bases; unmatched junction bases: 22.

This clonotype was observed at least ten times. The CDR3 DNA follows: TGCAGCGTTGAAGATCCCAGGGGACCGTCCTACAATGAGCAGTTCTTC. It is translated as CSVEDPRGPSYNEQFF. V gene TRBV29-1 combines with J gene TRBJ2-1; TRBD1 might be the D (6 bases). Trimming cost V 0 bases and J 1 base, with 13 bases left between them. There are 16 residues in the CDR3. Germline CDR1 reads SQVTM; CDR2 reads ANQGSEA.

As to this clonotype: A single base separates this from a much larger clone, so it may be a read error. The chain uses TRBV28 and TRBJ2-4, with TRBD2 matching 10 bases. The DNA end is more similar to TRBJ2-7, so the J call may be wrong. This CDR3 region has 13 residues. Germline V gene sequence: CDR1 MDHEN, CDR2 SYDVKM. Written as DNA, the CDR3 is TGTGCCGGCAGTTCCGGACTAGCGGACGAGCAGTACTTC. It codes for CAGSSGLADEQYF.

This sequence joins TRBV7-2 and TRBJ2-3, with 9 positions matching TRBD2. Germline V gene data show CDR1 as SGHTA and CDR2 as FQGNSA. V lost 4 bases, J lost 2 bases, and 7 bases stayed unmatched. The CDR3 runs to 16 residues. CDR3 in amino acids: CASSSPLAGYTDTQYF. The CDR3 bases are TGTGCCAGCAGCTCCCCGCTAGCGGGATACACAGATACGCAGTATTTT.

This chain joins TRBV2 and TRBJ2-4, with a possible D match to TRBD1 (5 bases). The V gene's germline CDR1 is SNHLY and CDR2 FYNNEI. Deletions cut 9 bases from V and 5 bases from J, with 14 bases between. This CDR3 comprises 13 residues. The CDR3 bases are TGTGCCAGGCAGGTTACAGGCGAAAACATTCAGTACTTC. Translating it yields CARQVTGENIQYF.

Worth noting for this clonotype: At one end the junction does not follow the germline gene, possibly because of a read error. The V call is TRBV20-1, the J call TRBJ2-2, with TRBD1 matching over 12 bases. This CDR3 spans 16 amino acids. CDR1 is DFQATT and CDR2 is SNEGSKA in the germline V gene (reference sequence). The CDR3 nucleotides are TGCAGTGCTAGAGAAATGGGACAGGGGGCCACCGGGGGGCTGTTTTTT. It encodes CSAREMGQGATGGLFF.

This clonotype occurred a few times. The CDR3 region has the DNA TGTGCCAGCAGAAAAAGCGGGACCTCCTACGAGCAGTACTTC. Translated: CASRKSGTSYEQYF. V is TRBV6-5 and J is TRBJ2-7, with 7 bases aligning to TRBD2. J was trimmed by 0 bases and V by 6 bases; bases with no gene match: 5. Germline V gene sequence: CDR1 MNHEY, CDR2 SVGAGI. The CDR3 sequence is 14 residues long.

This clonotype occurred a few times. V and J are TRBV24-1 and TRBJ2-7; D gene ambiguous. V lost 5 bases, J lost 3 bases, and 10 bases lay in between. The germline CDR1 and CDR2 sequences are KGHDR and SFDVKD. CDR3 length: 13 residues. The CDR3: CATSVGSNYEQYF. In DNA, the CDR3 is TGTGCCACCAGTGTAGGCAGCAACTACGAGCAGTACTTC.

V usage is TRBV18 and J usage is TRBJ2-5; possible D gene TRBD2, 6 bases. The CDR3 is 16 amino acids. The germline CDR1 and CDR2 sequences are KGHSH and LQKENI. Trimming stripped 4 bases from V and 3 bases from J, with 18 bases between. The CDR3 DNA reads TGTGCCAGCTCACGCCTAAGCGGGCACACAGAAGAGACCCAGTACTTC. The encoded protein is CASSRLSGHTEETQYF.

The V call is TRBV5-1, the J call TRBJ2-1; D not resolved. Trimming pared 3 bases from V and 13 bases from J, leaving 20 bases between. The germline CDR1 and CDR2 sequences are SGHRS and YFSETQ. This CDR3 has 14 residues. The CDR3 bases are TGCGCCAGCAGCTCTGCCCTACAAGGGCAGACCCAGTTCTTC. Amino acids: CASSSALQGQTQFF. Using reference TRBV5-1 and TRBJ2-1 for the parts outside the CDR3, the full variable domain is KAGVTQTPRYLIKTRGQQVTLSCSPISGHRSVSWYQQTPGQGLQFLFEYFSETQRNKGNFPGRFSGRQFSNSRSEMNVSTLELGDSALYLCASSSALQGQTQFFGPGTRLTVL.

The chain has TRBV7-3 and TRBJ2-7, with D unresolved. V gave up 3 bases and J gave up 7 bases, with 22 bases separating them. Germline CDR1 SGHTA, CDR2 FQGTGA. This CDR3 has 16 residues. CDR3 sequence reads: CASSFRTASSYNEQYF. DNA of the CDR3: TGTGCCAGCAGCTTCCGGACCGCGAGCTCCTACAATGAGCAGTACTTC. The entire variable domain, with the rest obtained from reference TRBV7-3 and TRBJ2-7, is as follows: GAGVSQTPSNKVTEKGKYVELRCDPISGHTALYWYRQSLGQGPEFLIYFQGTGAADDSGLPNDRFFAVRPEGSVSTLKIQRTERGDSAVYLCASSFRTASSYNEQYFGPGTRLTVT.

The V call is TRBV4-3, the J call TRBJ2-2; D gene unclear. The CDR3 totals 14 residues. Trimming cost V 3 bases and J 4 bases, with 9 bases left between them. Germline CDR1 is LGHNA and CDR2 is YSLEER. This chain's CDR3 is CASSQRVGTGELFF. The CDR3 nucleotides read TGCGCCAGCAGCCAGAGAGTGGGCACCGGGGAGCTGTTTTTT.